Listed below are T cell receptor beta chains from one sample, sequenced in a study of blood T cell repertoires in COVID-19. Here immunoSEQ multiplex PCR was the method, and the copy in TCRdb shows in-frame clones only, minus some. The profile shows about 260,000 clones, around nine tenths of them singletons. Sequenced sample: PBMCs or T cells enriched from blood (not recorded which). The receptors were gathered from a woman in her 40s who had been exposed to COVID-19. Both conserved end residues are part of each CDR3. The order of the fields is D gene, J gene, clone size, V gene, CDR3 protein, CDR3 DNA. The D gene is left open where the match is weak. Some rows have no size entry. The others give once, few or many, or a class for an expanded clone.

d_call: TRBD1
j_call: TRBJ1-1
clone_size: .
v_call: TRBV6-1
cdr3_aa: CASRDRGSGTEAFF
cdr3_nt: TGTGCCAGCAGAGACAGGGGGTCGGGCACTGAAGCTTTCTTT

d_call: TRBD1
j_call: TRBJ1-2
clone_size: .
v_call: TRBV5-1
cdr3_aa: CASSLQGASGQDGYTF
cdr3_nt: TGTGCCAGCAGCTTACAGGGGGCGAGTGGGCAAGATGGCTACACCTTC

d_call: .
j_call: TRBJ2-1
clone_size: .
v_call: TRBV7-2
cdr3_aa: CASSSPGTTYNEQFF
cdr3_nt: TGTGCCAGCAGCTCCCCCGGGACAACCTACAATGAGCAGTTCTTC

d_call: .
j_call: TRBJ2-7
clone_size: .
v_call: TRBV4-1
cdr3_aa: CASSSGQSSYEQYF
cdr3_nt: TGCGCCAGCAGCTCGGGACAATCCTCCTACGAGCAGTACTTC

d_call: .
j_call: TRBJ2-5
clone_size: .
v_call: TRBV30
cdr3_aa: CAWSVNSGAQETQYF
cdr3_nt: TGTGCCTGGAGTGTAAATTCAGGGGCCCAAGAGACCCAGTACTTC

d_call: .
j_call: TRBJ1-4
clone_size: .
v_call: TRBV7-9
cdr3_aa: CASSFDTQNEKLFF
cdr3_nt: TGTGCCAGCAGCTTTGACACGCAGAATGAAAAACTGTTTTTT

d_call: .
j_call: TRBJ2-1
clone_size: .
v_call: TRBV25-1
cdr3_aa: CASSEPGVIRGEQFF
cdr3_nt: TGTGCCAGCAGTGAACCGGGAGTCATAAGAGGTGAGCAGTTCTTC

d_call: .
j_call: TRBJ1-2
clone_size: .
v_call: TRBV28
cdr3_aa: CASSLHPGIYGYTF
cdr3_nt: TGTGCCAGCAGTTTACACCCAGGGATCTATGGCTACACCTTC

d_call: TRBD2
j_call: TRBJ2-5
clone_size: .
v_call: TRBV30
cdr3_aa: CAWSVGLAGNRGETQYF
cdr3_nt: TGTGCCTGGAGTGTGGGACTAGCGGGGAACCGGGGCGAGACCCAGTACTTC

d_call: .
j_call: TRBJ2-1
clone_size: .
v_call: TRBV9
cdr3_aa: CASSGTGGTNEQFF
cdr3_nt: TGTGCCTCCAGCGGAACGGGGGGCACCAATGAGCAGTTCTTC

d_call: TRBD2
j_call: TRBJ2-3
clone_size: .
v_call: TRBV4-2
cdr3_aa: CASSQDERGGKDTQYF
cdr3_nt: TGTGCCAGCAGCCAAGACGAGCGGGGGGGCAAGGATACGCAGTATTTT

d_call: .
j_call: TRBJ2-5
clone_size: few
v_call: TRBV28
cdr3_aa: CASSFLISSRETQYF
cdr3_nt: TGTGCCAGCAGTTTCCTAATTTCTAGTCGAGAGACCCAGTACTTC

d_call: TRBD1
j_call: TRBJ2-7
clone_size: once
v_call: TRBV7-2
cdr3_aa: CASSLAPDRGSPYEQYF
cdr3_nt: TGTGCCAGCAGCTTAGCGCCGGACAGGGGGTCCCCCTACGAGCAGTACTTC

d_call: .
j_call: TRBJ1-2
clone_size: .
v_call: TRBV15
cdr3_aa: CATSSLHQGKAYYGYTF
cdr3_nt: TGTGCCACCAGCAGTCTCCACCAGGGAAAAGCGTACTATGGCTACACCTTC

d_call: .
j_call: TRBJ2-3
clone_size: few
v_call: TRBV5-5
cdr3_aa: CASSLIADDTQYF
cdr3_nt: TGTGCCAGCAGCTTAATAGCGGATGATACGCAGTATTTT

d_call: TRBD1
j_call: TRBJ1-4
clone_size: .
v_call: TRBV10-3
cdr3_aa: CAISERQGGEKLFF
cdr3_nt: TGTGCCATCAGTGAGCGTCAGGGGGGTGAAAAACTGTTTTTT

d_call: TRBD2
j_call: TRBJ2-3
clone_size: .
v_call: TRBV4-2
cdr3_aa: CASSQGLAGGSTDTQYF
cdr3_nt: TGTGCCAGCAGCCAAGGACTAGCGGGAGGTAGCACAGATACGCAGTATTTT

d_call: .
j_call: TRBJ1-6
clone_size: .
v_call: TRBV11-3
cdr3_aa: CASSSGGARNSPLHF
cdr3_nt: TGTGCCAGCAGCTCCGGGGGGGCGCGGAATTCACCCCTCCACTTT

d_call: TRBD2
j_call: TRBJ2-7
clone_size: .
v_call: TRBV11-3
cdr3_aa: CASSLGGGDEQYF
cdr3_nt: TGTGCCAGCAGCTTAGGCGGGGGGGACGAGCAGTACTTC

d_call: .
j_call: TRBJ2-2
clone_size: .
v_call: TRBV27
cdr3_aa: CASSPSTGFAGELFF
cdr3_nt: TGTGCCAGCAGTCCGAGTACAGGGTTTGCCGGGGAGCTGTTTTTT

d_call: .
j_call: TRBJ1-5
clone_size: .
v_call: TRBV5-1
cdr3_aa: CASSSMGGSQPQHF
cdr3_nt: TGCGCCAGCAGCTCAATGGGAGGGAGCCAGCCCCAGCATTTT

d_call: TRBD2
j_call: TRBJ2-1
clone_size: once
v_call: TRBV29-1
cdr3_aa: CSVGASGGYNEQFF
cdr3_nt: TGCAGCGTTGGGGCTAGCGGGGGGTACAATGAGCAGTTCTTC

d_call: .
j_call: TRBJ2-5
clone_size: .
v_call: TRBV10-3
cdr3_aa: CAIRDPTEQETQYF
cdr3_nt: TGTGCCATCAGAGATCCGACAGAGCAAGAGACCCAGTACTTC

d_call: .
j_call: TRBJ2-7
clone_size: .
v_call: TRBV5-1
cdr3_aa: CASSNSFDRSSYEQYF
cdr3_nt: TGCGCCAGCTCTAACTCATTCGACAGAAGCTCCTACGAGCAGTACTTC

d_call: TRBD1
j_call: TRBJ2-1
clone_size: .
v_call: TRBV5-5
cdr3_aa: CASSSGTGMVNEQFF
cdr3_nt: TGTGCCAGCAGCTCCGGGACAGGGATGGTCAATGAGCAGTTCTTC

d_call: TRBD2
j_call: TRBJ2-1
clone_size: .
v_call: TRBV5-1
cdr3_aa: CASSDPGTSANNEQFF
cdr3_nt: TGTGCCAGCAGCGATCCCGGGACTAGCGCAAACAATGAGCAGTTCTTC

d_call: .
j_call: TRBJ1-1
clone_size: .
v_call: TRBV7-2
cdr3_aa: CASSFRGRNTEAFF
cdr3_nt: TGTGCCAGCAGTTTTAGGGGCAGAAACACTGAAGCTTTCTTT

d_call: TRBD2
j_call: TRBJ2-2
clone_size: few
v_call: TRBV24-1
cdr3_aa: CATSGANTGELFF
cdr3_nt: TGTGCCACGAGCGGGGCGAACACCGGGGAGCTGTTTTTT

d_call: .
j_call: TRBJ2-1
clone_size: .
v_call: TRBV7-9
cdr3_aa: CASSSPGNEQFF
cdr3_nt: TGTGCCAGCAGCTCCCCAGGGAATGAGCAGTTCTTC

d_call: .
j_call: TRBJ1-6
clone_size: .
v_call: TRBV2
cdr3_aa: CASSSQQGTYNSPLHF
cdr3_nt: TGTGCCAGCAGTTCTCAACAGGGAACCTATAATTCACCCCTCCACTTT

d_call: TRBD1
j_call: TRBJ1-5
clone_size: .
v_call: TRBV28
cdr3_aa: CASTTGVQPQHF
cdr3_nt: TGTGCCAGCACCACAGGGGTTCAGCCCCAGCATTTT

d_call: TRBD2
j_call: TRBJ2-1
clone_size: once
v_call: TRBV28
cdr3_aa: CASSPDLAGAYNEQFF
cdr3_nt: TGTGCCAGCAGTCCCGATCTAGCGGGAGCCTACAATGAGCAGTTCTTC

d_call: TRBD1
j_call: TRBJ1-5
clone_size: .
v_call: TRBV10-3
cdr3_aa: CAISVGQGNQPQHF
cdr3_nt: TGTGCCATCAGTGTAGGACAGGGGAATCAGCCCCAGCATTTT

d_call: .
j_call: TRBJ2-1
clone_size: .
v_call: TRBV20-1
cdr3_aa: CSAILVEQFF
cdr3_nt: TGCAGTGCTATACTAGTGGAGCAGTTCTTC

d_call: TRBD1
j_call: TRBJ1-2
clone_size: once
v_call: TRBV28
cdr3_aa: CASSRGQAYGYTF
cdr3_nt: TGTGCCAGCAGCCGCGGACAGGCCTATGGCTACACCTTC

d_call: .
j_call: TRBJ2-7
clone_size: .
v_call: TRBV27
cdr3_aa: CASSLAGGPYEQYF
cdr3_nt: TGTGCCAGCAGTTTGGCGGGCGGCCCCTACGAGCAGTACTTC

d_call: .
j_call: TRBJ1-2
clone_size: once
v_call: TRBV5-4
cdr3_aa: CASSLDRTLYGYTF
cdr3_nt: TGTGCCAGCAGCTTGGACAGAACCCTCTATGGCTACACCTTC

d_call: TRBD1
j_call: TRBJ1-4
clone_size: .
v_call: TRBV12-3/TRBV12-4
cdr3_aa: CASSPGQNEKLFF
cdr3_nt: TGTGCCAGCAGTCCGGGACAGAATGAAAAACTGTTTTTT

d_call: .
j_call: TRBJ2-3
clone_size: .
v_call: TRBV5-1
cdr3_aa: CASSDSGDPTDTQYF
cdr3_nt: TGTGCCAGCAGCGACTCGGGGGATCCCACAGATACGCAGTATTTT

d_call: TRBD2
j_call: TRBJ2-2
clone_size: .
v_call: TRBV15
cdr3_aa: CATSRDTPPGGSTGELFF
cdr3_nt: TGTGCCACCAGCAGAGATACTCCCCCGGGAGGTTCCACCGGGGAGCTGTTTTTT

d_call: .
j_call: TRBJ1-1
clone_size: .
v_call: TRBV11-2
cdr3_aa: CASSLDGQANTEAFF
cdr3_nt: TGTGCCAGCAGCTTAGATGGTCAGGCGAACACTGAAGCTTTCTTT

d_call: .
j_call: TRBJ1-1
clone_size: .
v_call: TRBV5-1
cdr3_aa: CASRYRTQANTEAFF
cdr3_nt: TGCGCCAGCAGGTATCGTACACAGGCTAACACTGAAGCTTTCTTT

d_call: TRBD1
j_call: TRBJ1-2
clone_size: .
v_call: TRBV6-5
cdr3_aa: CASSYSGTGGRNGYTF
cdr3_nt: TGTGCCAGCAGTTACTCGGGGACAGGGGGCCGCAATGGCTACACCTTC

d_call: .
j_call: TRBJ2-1
clone_size: .
v_call: TRBV6-4
cdr3_aa: CASSEELAPGMEQFF
cdr3_nt: TGTGCCAGCAGTGAGGAACTAGCCCCCGGGATGGAGCAGTTCTTC

d_call: .
j_call: TRBJ1-1
clone_size: .
v_call: TRBV3-1/TRBV3-2
cdr3_aa: CASSQDVGEVLVTEAFF
cdr3_nt: TGTGCCAGCAGCCAAGATGTAGGGGAGGTGTTAGTAACCGAAGCTTTCTTT

d_call: .
j_call: TRBJ1-2
clone_size: .
v_call: TRBV30
cdr3_aa: CAWSVHSGDYGYTF
cdr3_nt: TGTGCCTGGAGTGTACACAGCGGCGACTATGGCTACACCTTC

d_call: TRBD1
j_call: TRBJ1-2
clone_size: .
v_call: TRBV11-1
cdr3_aa: CASSSDRAGGYTF
cdr3_nt: TGTGCCAGCAGCTCTGACAGGGCTGGTGGCTACACCTTC

d_call: .
j_call: TRBJ2-2
clone_size: once
v_call: TRBV6-5
cdr3_aa: CASSLEGQNTGELFF
cdr3_nt: TGTGCCAGCAGCCTTGAGGGACAGAACACCGGGGAGCTGTTTTTT

d_call: .
j_call: TRBJ2-1
clone_size: .
v_call: TRBV11-2
cdr3_aa: CASSLGKGNQGQFF
cdr3_nt: TGTGCCAGCAGCCTAGGCAAGGGGAACCAAGGGCAGTTCTTC

d_call: .
j_call: TRBJ1-1
clone_size: .
v_call: TRBV7-8
cdr3_aa: CASSHRTTGNTEAFF
cdr3_nt: TGTGCCAGCAGCCACCGGACTACAGGAAACACTGAAGCTTTCTTT

d_call: .
j_call: TRBJ1-6
clone_size: .
v_call: TRBV30
cdr3_aa: CASDGGSYNSPLHF
cdr3_nt: TGTGCGTCAGACGGAGGCTCCTATAATTCACCCCTCCACTTT

d_call: .
j_call: TRBJ2-2
clone_size: .
v_call: TRBV3-1/TRBV3-2
cdr3_aa: CASSLVTGELFF
cdr3_nt: TGTGCCAGCAGCCTAGTCACCGGGGAGCTGTTTTTT